A selection of T cell receptor beta chains follows, all from one sample in a study of blood T cell repertoires in COVID-19. Only in-frame clones appear in the TCRdb table, and some are missing; sequencing was by immunoSEQ multiplex PCR. The sample includes over 35,000 clones, 79% seen only once; the top ten take around 25%. The sequenced sample consisted of peripheral blood. The receptors shown here come from a man in his 70s with acute or convalescent COVID-19. CDR3s include the opening cysteine and the closing phenylalanine or tryptophan. Fields, in order: J gene, V gene, clone size, D gene, CDR3 DNA, CDR3 protein. D genes are given only for firm matches. Rows give clone size only sometimes, using once, few, many, or a class for an expanded clone.

J gene: TRBJ1-4
V gene: TRBV7-2
clone size: NA
D gene: TRBD1
CDR3 DNA: TGTGCCAGCAGCCCCGGGACAGCTATAACTAATGAAAAACTGTTTTTT
CDR3 protein: CASSPGTAITNEKLFF

J gene: TRBJ2-3
V gene: TRBV7-9
clone size: NA
D gene: TRBD2
CDR3 DNA: TGTGCCAGCAGCGACGTAGGCGGGAGGGCGACAGATACGCAGTATTTT
CDR3 protein: CASSDVGGRATDTQYF

J gene: TRBJ2-5
V gene: TRBV19
clone size: NA
D gene: NA
CDR3 DNA: TGTGCCAGTGGGAGGGAGACCCAGTACTTC
CDR3 protein: CASGRETQYF

J gene: TRBJ1-1
V gene: TRBV6-5
clone size: NA
D gene: NA
CDR3 DNA: TGTGCCAGCAATCGACACATTTTGAACACTGAAGCTTTCTTT
CDR3 protein: CASNRHILNTEAFF

J gene: TRBJ1-1
V gene: TRBV7-9
clone size: once
D gene: NA
CDR3 DNA: TGTGCCAGCAGCTCCGGACTCTCCCGTTTAGCTTTCTTT
CDR3 protein: CASSSGLSRLAFF

J gene: TRBJ2-5
V gene: TRBV28
clone size: NA
D gene: TRBD2
CDR3 DNA: TGTGCCAGCAGTTTACCCGGGGGGGGCACCCACAAAGAGACCCAGTACTTC
CDR3 protein: CASSLPGGGTHKETQYF

J gene: TRBJ2-2
V gene: TRBV7-2
clone size: NA
D gene: NA
CDR3 DNA: TGTGCCAGCAGCTCCGGTGCTTCAGGGGAGCTGTTTTTT
CDR3 protein: CASSSGASGELFF

J gene: TRBJ2-7
V gene: TRBV29-1
clone size: once
D gene: TRBD2
CDR3 DNA: TGCAGCGCCTTAGCGGGAGTCTACGAGCAGTACTTC
CDR3 protein: CSALAGVYEQYF

J gene: TRBJ1-5
V gene: TRBV19
clone size: once
D gene: NA
CDR3 DNA: TGTGCCAGTAGTCTCGGGGGGGTCCAGCCCCAGCATTTT
CDR3 protein: CASSLGGVQPQHF

J gene: TRBJ1-1
V gene: TRBV24-1
clone size: NA
D gene: NA
CDR3 DNA: TGTGCCACCAGAGAGGGGGGGGGATCGACTGAAGCTTTCTTT
CDR3 protein: CATREGGGSTEAFF

J gene: TRBJ1-1
V gene: TRBV10-2
clone size: NA
D gene: TRBD1
CDR3 DNA: TGCGCCAGCAGTGGACAGGGGCGCACTGAAGCTTTCTTT
CDR3 protein: CASSGQGRTEAFF

J gene: TRBJ2-3
V gene: TRBV4-3
clone size: once
D gene: TRBD2
CDR3 DNA: TGCGCCAGCAGCCAAGACCCCGCGACTAGCGGCACAGATACGCAGTATTTT
CDR3 protein: CASSQDPATSGTDTQYF

J gene: TRBJ1-1
V gene: TRBV11-2
clone size: NA
D gene: NA
CDR3 DNA: TGTGCCAGCAGCTTAGGGGGGCTTCCGGACACTGAAGCTTTCTTT
CDR3 protein: CASSLGGLPDTEAFF

J gene: TRBJ1-6
V gene: TRBV6-5
clone size: NA
D gene: NA
CDR3 DNA: TGTGCCAGCAGTTACTCGTTTTACTCCTATAATTCACCCCTCCACTTT
CDR3 protein: CASSYSFYSYNSPLHF

J gene: TRBJ2-1
V gene: TRBV7-9
clone size: NA
D gene: TRBD2
CDR3 DNA: TGTGCCAGCAGCTTAGCCCGACTAGCGGGAGACCATGAGCAGTTCTTC
CDR3 protein: CASSLARLAGDHEQFF

J gene: TRBJ1-5
V gene: TRBV19
clone size: NA
D gene: TRBD1
CDR3 DNA: TGTGCCAGTAGTATCTCCGGGACAGGGTCCAATCAGCCCCAGCATTTT
CDR3 protein: CASSISGTGSNQPQHF

J gene: TRBJ1-1
V gene: TRBV28
clone size: NA
D gene: NA
CDR3 DNA: TGTGCCAGCCCCTCCGTGGCGGGTGAAGCTTTCTTT
CDR3 protein: CASPSVAGEAFF